This TCR beta chain was captured in a study of cytomegalovirus exposure and HLA in healthy donors. With regard to this clone: Its antigen is unknown.

13 Jbeta primers and 60 Vbeta primers were used for the PCR. Clones were read by immunoSEQ multiplex PCR, and TCRdb kept only the in-frame ones, dropping some. The table lists 130,000 or so clones, roughly four fifths of them singletons. Study findings and constraints: Specificity for CMV antigens was confirmed in vitro for a few of the CMV-associated chains. In an earlier analysis, most TCR beta V segments were productive about 87% or about 30% of the time.

Donors sampled were nominally healthy, though unrecorded immune exposures were likely. Germline V gene lookup returns CDR1 SGHTA and CDR2 FQGTGA. V dropped 0 bases and J dropped 5; count of bases not matched to a gene: 4. This CDR3 has 15 amino acids. Sequenced sample: PBMCs. The chain links TRBV7-3 to TRBJ2-5, with 9 bases aligning to TRBD2. The clonotype comes from a female donor in good health and CMV-seropositive. The CDR3 DNA reads as TGTGCCAGCAGCTTAACGGCGGGGGGGCGGGAGACCCAGTACTTC. It specifies CASSLTAGGRETQYF.